This T cell receptor beta chain was identified in a study of blood T cell repertoires in COVID-19 (dated by TCRdb to 2018 to 2021). General notes on the study: The collaborator samples originated in the United States, Italy and Spain and spanned the acute and convalescent phases of COVID-19. The material from the prospective study consisted of cDNA or gDNA derived from T cells, B-cell-depleted T cells, or PBMCs. Subjects who had been exposed to COVID-19, were actively infected with it, or had recovered from it provided the deeply sampled blood TCRbeta repertoires that made up the dataset. The repertoires were released in a freely available public database intended as a resource for research on the immune response to SARS-CoV-2. Samples came from the ongoing ImmuneRACE study (first 160 participants) plus 1,254 subjects from 6 global collaborators. Nearly every sample came with metadata listing a de-identified subject ID, COVID-19 status, age in years and sex. Where available, HLA class I and class II types were taken from metadata supplied by the sample provider and were not determined by assay-based typing.

Overall study results and their limits: How much clinical and demographic metadata was included differed by source and by participant, and the metadata was provided uncurated.

The collaborating institutions used their own protocols to collect whole blood in K2EDTA tubes. For TCRbeta analysis, collaborator samples were shipped as frozen whole blood, as isolated PBMCs, or as DNA extracted from either sample type. A remark on this clone: It has no known antigen specificity. No much larger clonotype is one base removed from it; base qualities were not supplied.

The immunoSEQ Assay, a bias-controlled multiplex PCR, was used to amplify TCRbeta CDR3 regions from genomic DNA. As for how the authors treated the data: The number of nucleated cells in each sample was estimated from the amplification of reference gene primers within the assay. Sequence reads were collapsed and filtered to measure the absolute abundance of every unique TCRbeta CDR3 rearrangement. Productive Simpson clonality was computed per sample as the square root of Simpson's diversity index over productive rearrangements. The source is immuneACCESS, and TCRdb retained only in-frame sequences with V and J called. Part of the clones is not carried over; for the studies checked, unresolved V genes explain less than half of this, and the remainder is unexplained. That table is the source of V, J and clone size, and D and trimming were worked out from the DNA. This sample is represented by roughly 50,000 clones; 88% of them were singletons. In total, the top ten clones hold approximately 8.4% of the sample.

The germline V gene sets CDR1 to MDHEN and CDR2 to SYDVKM. The CDR3 has 17 amino acids, counting the end cysteine and phenylalanine. The retained sequence is limited to the CDR3, 51 bases, with the frame set at the first base. After removal of 5 bases from V and 0 bases from J, the junction retains 8 bases not matched to a gene. The TCR originated in a middle-aged man with acute or convalescent COVID-19. Recombination connected TRBV28 to TRBJ2-2; 8 junctional bases match TRBD1. Sequences were obtained from peripheral blood. The nucleotide sequence reads as follows: TGTGCCAGCAGTCCGGGACAGGTCCGTACGAACACCGGGGAGCTGTTTTTT. Its product reads: CASSPGQVRTNTGELFF. This CDR3, with the reference TRBV28 and TRBJ2-2 proteins standing in past its ends, gives the full variable domain DVKVTQSSRYLVKRTGEKVFLECVQDMDHENMFWYRQDPGLGLRLIYFSYDVKMKEKGDIPEGYSVSREKKERFSLILESASTNQTSMYLCASSPGQVRTNTGELFFGEGSRLTVL.